This TCR beta chain appears in the sequencing data of a study of T cell changes during pregnancy in multiple sclerosis. The CDR3 runs to 15 residues. Per germline, CDR1 LNHDA and CDR2 SQIVND (reference sequence). Trimming stripped 1 base from V and 0 bases from J, with 7 bases between. Some clones are missing from TCRdb's copy, which holds only in-frame ones; the method was immunoSEQ multiplex PCR. Of tens of thousands of clones listed, around 90% are singletons. The sequence was obtained from a female donor in good health, enrolled as a control in a pregnancy study. Sample: peripheral blood, taken in the first trimester of pregnancy. This chain connects TRBV19 to TRBJ1-5; unclear D gene. The CDR3 here is CASSIGVNSNQPQHF. CDR3 nucleotide sequence: TGTGCCAGTAGTATAGGAGTGAATAGCAATCAGCCCCAGCATTTT.